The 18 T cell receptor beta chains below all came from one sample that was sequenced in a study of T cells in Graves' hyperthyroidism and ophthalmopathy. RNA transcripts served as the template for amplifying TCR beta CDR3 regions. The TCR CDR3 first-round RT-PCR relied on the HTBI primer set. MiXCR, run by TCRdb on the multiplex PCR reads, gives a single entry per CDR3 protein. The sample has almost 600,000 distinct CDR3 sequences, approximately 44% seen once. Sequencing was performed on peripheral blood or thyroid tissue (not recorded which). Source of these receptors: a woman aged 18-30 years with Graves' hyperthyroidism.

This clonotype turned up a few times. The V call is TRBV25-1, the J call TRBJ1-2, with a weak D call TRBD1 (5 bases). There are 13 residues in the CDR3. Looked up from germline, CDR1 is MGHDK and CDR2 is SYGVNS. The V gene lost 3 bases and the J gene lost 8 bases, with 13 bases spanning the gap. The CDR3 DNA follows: TGTGCCAGCAGTGATCCTGGGCGACAGGGCTACACCTTC. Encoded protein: CASSDPGRQGYTF.

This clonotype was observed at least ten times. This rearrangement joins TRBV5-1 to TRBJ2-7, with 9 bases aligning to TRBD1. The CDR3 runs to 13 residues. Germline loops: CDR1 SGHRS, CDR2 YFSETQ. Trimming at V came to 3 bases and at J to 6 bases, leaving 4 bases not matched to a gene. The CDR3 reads CASSSLTGGEQYF. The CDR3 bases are TGCGCCAGCAGCTCCCTGACAGGGGGCGAGCAGTACTTC.

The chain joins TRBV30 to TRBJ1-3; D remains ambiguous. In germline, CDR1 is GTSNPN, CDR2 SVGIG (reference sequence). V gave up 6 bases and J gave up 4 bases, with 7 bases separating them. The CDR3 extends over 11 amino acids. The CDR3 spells CACVGGNTIYF. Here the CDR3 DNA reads TGTGCCTGCGTCGGAGGAAACACCATATATTTT.

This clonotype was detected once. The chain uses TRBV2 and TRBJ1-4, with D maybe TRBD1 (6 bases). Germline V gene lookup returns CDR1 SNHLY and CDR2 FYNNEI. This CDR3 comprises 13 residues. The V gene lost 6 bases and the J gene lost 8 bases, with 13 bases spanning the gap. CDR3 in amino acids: CASSRGVREKLFF. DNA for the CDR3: TGTGCCAGCAGCAGGGGAGTAAGGGAAAAACTGTTTTTT.

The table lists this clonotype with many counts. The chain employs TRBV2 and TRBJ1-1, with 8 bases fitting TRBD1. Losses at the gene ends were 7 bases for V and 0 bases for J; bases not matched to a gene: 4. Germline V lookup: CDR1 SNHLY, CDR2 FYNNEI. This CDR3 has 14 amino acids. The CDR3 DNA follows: TGTGCCAGCAAGGACAGGGCCATGAACACTGAAGCTTTCTTT. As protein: CASKDRAMNTEAFF.

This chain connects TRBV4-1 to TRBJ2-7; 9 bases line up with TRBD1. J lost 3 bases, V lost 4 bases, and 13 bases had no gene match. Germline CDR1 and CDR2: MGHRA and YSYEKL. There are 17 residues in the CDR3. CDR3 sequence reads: CASSLRDGTGKGYEQYF. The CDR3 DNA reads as TGCGCCAGCAGCCTTAGGGACGGGACAGGGAAAGGCTACGAGCAGTACTTC.

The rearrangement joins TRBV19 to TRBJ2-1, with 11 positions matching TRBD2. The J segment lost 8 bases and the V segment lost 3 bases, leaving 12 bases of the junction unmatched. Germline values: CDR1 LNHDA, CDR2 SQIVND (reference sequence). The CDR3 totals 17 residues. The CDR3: CASSIGSGRALVYEQFF. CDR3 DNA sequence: TGTGCCAGTAGTATCGGTAGCGGGAGGGCCTTAGTGTATGAGCAGTTCTTC. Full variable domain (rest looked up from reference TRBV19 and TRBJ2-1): DGGITQSPKYLFRKEGQNVTLSCEQNLNHDAMYWYRQDPGQGLRLIYYSQIVNDFQKGDIAEGYSVSREKKESFPLTVTSAQKNPTAFYLCASSIGSGRALVYEQFFGPGTRLTVL.

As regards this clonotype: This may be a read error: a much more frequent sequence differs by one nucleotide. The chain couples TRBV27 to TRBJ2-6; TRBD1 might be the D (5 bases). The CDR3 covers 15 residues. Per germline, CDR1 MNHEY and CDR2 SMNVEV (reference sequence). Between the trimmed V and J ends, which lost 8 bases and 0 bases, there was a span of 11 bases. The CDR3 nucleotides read TGTGCCAGCGGTCGAACAGGCTCTGGGGCCAACGTCCTGACTTTC. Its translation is CASGRTGSGANVLTF.

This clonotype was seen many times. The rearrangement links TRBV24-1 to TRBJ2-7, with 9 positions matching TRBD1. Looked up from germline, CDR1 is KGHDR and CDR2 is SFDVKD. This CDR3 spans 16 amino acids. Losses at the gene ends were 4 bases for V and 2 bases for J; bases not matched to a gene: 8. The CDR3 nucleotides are TGTGCCACCAGTGACCCCAGGGACAGGGATCCCTACGAGCAGTACTTC. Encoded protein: CATSDPRDRDPYEQYF.

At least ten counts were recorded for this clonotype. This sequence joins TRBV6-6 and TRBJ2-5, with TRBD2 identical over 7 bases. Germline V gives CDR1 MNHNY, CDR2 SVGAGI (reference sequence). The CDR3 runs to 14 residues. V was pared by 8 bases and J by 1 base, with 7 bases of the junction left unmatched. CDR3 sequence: CASSASGTQETQYF. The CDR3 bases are TGTGCCAGCTCTGCTAGCGGAACCCAAGAGACCCAGTACTTC.

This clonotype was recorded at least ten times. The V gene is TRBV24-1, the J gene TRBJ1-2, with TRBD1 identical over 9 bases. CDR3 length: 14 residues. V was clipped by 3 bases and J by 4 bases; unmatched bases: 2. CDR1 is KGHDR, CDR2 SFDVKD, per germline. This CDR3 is CATSDPDRGYGYTF. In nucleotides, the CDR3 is TGTGCCACCAGTGATCCGGACAGGGGCTATGGCTACACCTTC.

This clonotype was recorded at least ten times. CDR3 residues: CASTLTGSSGNTIYF. The DNA of the CDR3 is TGTGCCAGCACCTTGACAGGTTCCTCTGGAAACACCATATATTTT. J is TRBJ1-3 and V is TRBV12-3 or TRBV12-4; D perhaps matches TRBD1 (6 bases). This CDR3 has 15 residues. V lost 7 bases and J 0 bases, leaving 13 bases between the germline ends.

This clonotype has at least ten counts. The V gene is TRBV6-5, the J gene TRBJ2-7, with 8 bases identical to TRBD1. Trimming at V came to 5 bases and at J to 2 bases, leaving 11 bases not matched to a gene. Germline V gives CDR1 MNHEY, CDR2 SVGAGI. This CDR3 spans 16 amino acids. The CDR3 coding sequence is TGTGCCAGCAGTCGACGCCTGGGACAGGCTACCTACGAGCAGTACTTC. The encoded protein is CASSRRLGQATYEQYF.

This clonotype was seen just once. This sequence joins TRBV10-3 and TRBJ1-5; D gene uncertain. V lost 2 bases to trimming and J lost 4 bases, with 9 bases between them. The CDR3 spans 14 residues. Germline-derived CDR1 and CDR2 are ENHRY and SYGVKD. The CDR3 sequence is CAISETSGNQPQHF. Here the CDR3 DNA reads TGTGCCATCAGTGAGACTAGCGGGAATCAGCCCCAGCATTTT.

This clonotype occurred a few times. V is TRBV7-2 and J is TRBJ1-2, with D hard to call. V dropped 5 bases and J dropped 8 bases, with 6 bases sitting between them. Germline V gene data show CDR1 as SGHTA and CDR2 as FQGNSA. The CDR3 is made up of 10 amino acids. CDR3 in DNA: TGTGCCAGCAGCCAGACAGGCTACACCTTC. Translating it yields CASSQTGYTF.

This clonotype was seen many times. The CDR3 protein is CASSLGLVTGELFF. DNA of the CDR3: TGTGCCAGCAGTCTGGGACTGGTTACCGGGGAGCTGTTTTTT. The J gene is TRBJ2-2, the V gene TRBV12-3 or TRBV12-4; weak D call: TRBD2 (6 bases). V was clipped by 5 bases and J by 5 bases, with 12 bases between them. The CDR3 sequence is 14 residues long.

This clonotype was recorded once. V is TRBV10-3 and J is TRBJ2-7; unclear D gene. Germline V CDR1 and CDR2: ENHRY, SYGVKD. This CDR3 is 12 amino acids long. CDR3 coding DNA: TGTGCTAGAGTCGACAACCCCTACGAGCAGTACTTC. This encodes CARVDNPYEQYF.

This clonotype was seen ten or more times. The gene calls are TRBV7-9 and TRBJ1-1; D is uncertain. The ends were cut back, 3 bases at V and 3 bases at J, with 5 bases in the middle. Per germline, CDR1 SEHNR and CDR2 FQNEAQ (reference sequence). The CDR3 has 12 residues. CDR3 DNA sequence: TGTGCCAGCAGCTTCCCTGACACTGAAGCTTTCTTT. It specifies CASSFPDTEAFF.